Described below is a single T cell receptor (beta chain) sequence and its context. This specimen belongs to a study of blood T cell repertoires in COVID-19. The wider study: Samples taken during acute and convalescent COVID-19 were collected in the United States, Italy and Spain.

Assay used: immunoSEQ multiplex PCR; TCRdb lists only in-frame clones, some missing. The table includes over 200,000 clones, just under 85% detected once. The sequence came from a man aged 35-49 years who had recovered from COVID-19. The sample was PBMCs or T cells enriched from blood (not recorded which).

The CDR3: CASSPWGQGAGNQPQHF. In nucleotides, the CDR3 is TGTGCCAGTAGTCCATGGGGACAGGGGGCCGGGAATCAGCCCCAGCATTTT. The chain carries TRBV19 and TRBJ1-5; 12 positions match TRBD1. V shed 5 bases, J shed 4 bases, and the junction held 9 bases outside the gene matches. The CDR3 length is 17 residues. Germline loops: CDR1 LNHDA, CDR2 SQIVND (reference sequence). The whole variable domain, filled in from reference TRBV19 and TRBJ1-5, reads DGGITQSPKYLFRKEGQNVTLSCEQNLNHDAMYWYRQDPGQGLRLIYYSQIVNDFQKGDIAEGYSVSREKKESFPLTVTSAQKNPTAFYLCASSPWGQGAGNQPQHFGDGTRLSIL.